Described below is a single T cell receptor beta chain sequence and its context. What it recognizes is unknown. This was the immunoSEQ version 4 assay in survey mode. Template was genomic DNA at around 9.7 ng/uL, with up to about 1 ug used per sample. Here immunoSEQ multiplex PCR was the method, and the copy in TCRdb shows in-frame clones only, minus some. This table has 40,000 to 60,000 clones, 75% to 90% appearing once. CDR3 size: 17 residues. Germline CDR1 is SGHTA and CDR2 is FQGNSA. V lost 4 bases and J 4 bases, leaving 22 bases between the germline ends. These data come from a study of persistence of HIV-infected CD4 T cells. Study-wide background: Median time on suppressive ART was approximately eight years. Up to about 180 mL blood was drawn at multiple time points; two donors had single-time leukapheresis.

This nonspecific control used anti-CD3/anti-CD28 bead stimulation of CD4+ T cells. Sorting of responding CD4+ T cells relied on upregulated CD40 ligand together with CD69. The material was CD4+ T cells sorted from PBMCs after approximately 19-hour stimulation, obtained from a patient who received antiretroviral therapy. This TCR was sampled from an adult woman with HIV who was CMV-seropositive. V gene TRBV7-2 combines with J gene TRBJ1-1; D not resolved. The CDR3 spells CASSSPSGSTPGTEAFF. Here the CDR3 DNA reads TGTGCCAGCAGCTCCCCCTCGGGCAGCACCCCGGGCACTGAAGCTTTCTTT.